The next 26 T cell receptor beta chains were all read from a single sample in a study of blood T cell repertoires in COVID-19. Sequencing used immunoSEQ multiplex PCR; TCRdb keeps in-frame clones, though not all of them. This sample has hundreds of thousands of clones, with under 85% found just once. The sequencing input was peripheral blood. The receptors stem from a woman under 40 with COVID-19, enrolled during active disease.

The chain carries TRBV5-1 and TRBJ1-2, with a possible D match to TRBD1 (5 bases). The V end was cut by 6 bases, the J end by 8 bases, with 17 bases between. CDR1 SGHRS and CDR2 YFSETQ come from the germline V gene. The CDR3 contains 13 residues. Written as DNA, the CDR3 is TGCGCCAGCACGAACGGCCGGGGGGACGGCTACACCTTC. It translates to CASTNGRGDGYTF.

This clone was counted only a few times. DNA for the CDR3: TGTGCCATCAGTGATGGTCAAGCTAGCAGCTACGAGCAGTACTTC. This translates into CAISDGQASSYEQYF. The chain joins TRBV10-3 to TRBJ2-7; possible D gene TRBD2, 5 bases. V lost 3 bases, J lost 3 bases, and 15 bases lay in between. The CDR3 sequence is 15 residues long. Germline-derived CDR1 and CDR2 are ENHRY and SYGVKD.

The chain has TRBV30 and TRBJ2-2, with 8 bases matching TRBD2. The trim removed 6 bases at V and 6 bases at J, leaving 3 bases unmatched. CDR3 size: 12 residues. Germline V gene lookup returns CDR1 GTSNPN and CDR2 SVGIG (reference sequence). The CDR3 nucleotides read TGTGCCTGCGGCGGGGGGTCCGGGGAGCTGTTTTTT. Protein: CACGGGSGELFF.

This clone was counted a single time. This chain connects TRBV6-1 to TRBJ2-2; D perhaps matches TRBD1 (5 bases). V was trimmed by 0 bases and J by 3 bases, leaving 8 bases between them. The CDR3 sequence is 15 residues long. Germline V gives CDR1 MNHNS, CDR2 SASEGT. The CDR3 DNA sequence: TGTGCCAGCAGTGAAGCCCCAGGGTACACCGGGGAGCTGTTTTTT. It translates to CASSEAPGYTGELFF.

V usage is TRBV5-1 and J usage is TRBJ2-5, with 9 bases lining up with TRBD1. Germline V gene sequence: CDR1 SGHRS, CDR2 YFSETQ. There are 14 residues in the CDR3. With V trimmed by 4 bases and J by 3 bases, 4 bases remained unmatched. CDR3 bases: TGCGCCAGCAGCCTCGACAGGGGGGAAGAGACCCAGTACTTC. This codes for CASSLDRGEETQYF.

This clone was found a few times. CDR3 sequence reads: CASSFDRVGIGYTF. CDR3 coding DNA: TGTGCCAGCAGCTTTGACAGGGTAGGAATTGGCTACACCTTC. The rearrangement links TRBV7-9 to TRBJ1-2; TRBD1 matches 7 bases. The CDR3 sequence is 14 residues long. J was trimmed by 7 bases and V by 3 bases; bases with no gene match: 8. Germline V lookup: CDR1 SEHNR, CDR2 FQNEAQ (reference sequence).

This clone was recorded only once. The J gene is TRBJ2-2, the V gene TRBV3-1 (or the pseudogene TRBV3-2), with 10 bases aligning to TRBD1. Losses at the gene ends were 4 bases for V and 8 bases for J; bases not matched to a gene: 4. CDR3 length equals 14 residues. Germline V CDR1 and CDR2: LGHDT, YNNKEL (reference sequence). The CDR3 nucleotides are TGTGCCAGCAGCCCGACAGGGGGCTGGGGGGAGCTGTTTTTT. Protein: CASSPTGGWGELFF.

The chain has TRBV2 and TRBJ2-3; 7 bases are shared with TRBD2. The CDR3 is 17 residues long. Losses at the gene ends were 3 bases for V and 2 bases for J; bases not matched to a gene: 11. Germline CDR1 SNHLY, CDR2 FYNNEI. CDR3 DNA: TGTGCCAGCAGTGACCGACTAGAGCGGGACCTCACAGATACGCAGTATTTT. Translation gives CASSDRLERDLTDTQYF.

This chain links TRBV6-4 with TRBJ2-1; the match to TRBD1 covers 8 bases. Germline CDR1 and CDR2: MRHNA and SNTAGT. V lost 4 bases to trimming and J lost 10 bases; unmatched junction nucleotides: 6. The CDR3 runs 13 residues. In DNA, the CDR3 is TGTGCCAGCAGTGCGACAGGGGTAGAGGAGCAGTTCTTC. Its protein is CASSATGVEEQFF.

The chain employs TRBV7-9 and TRBJ2-5; TRBD2 aligns across 8 bases. This CDR3 region has 16 residues. Germline V gene sequence: CDR1 SEHNR, CDR2 FQNEAQ (reference sequence). V was pared by 2 bases and J by 5 bases, with 10 bases of the junction left unmatched. The CDR3 bases are TGTGCCAGCAGCTTATTTCCAGCGGGAGTTTCTGAGACCCAGTACTTC. Amino acids: CASSLFPAGVSETQYF. Combining the CDR3 with reference TRBV7-9 and TRBJ2-5 gives the whole variable domain DTGVSQNPRHKITKRGQNVTFRCDPISEHNRLYWYRQTLGQGPEFLTYFQNEAQLEKSRLLSDRFSAERPKGSFSTLEIQRTEQGDSAMYLCASSLFPAGVSETQYFGPGTRLLVL.

This clone has a single count. The chain combines TRBV11-2 with TRBJ2-5, with TRBD2 matching over 11 bases. Germline trimming cut 5 bases from V and 1 base from J; bases unmatched to any gene: 6. CDR1 and CDR2 (germline): SGHAT, FQNNGV. CDR3 length: 16 amino acids. The CDR3 nucleotides are TGTGCCAGCAGCCCCCGACTAGCGGGGTTCCAAGAGACCCAGTACTTC. Amino acids: CASSPRLAGFQETQYF.

The rearrangement uses TRBV7-2 and TRBJ1-4; 9 bases are a match to TRBD1. The CDR3 consists of 15 residues. V was pared by 2 bases and J by 7 bases, with 5 bases of the junction left unmatched. Germline values: CDR1 SGHTA, CDR2 FQGNSA. The CDR3 is CASSLSGTGIEKLFF. The DNA for the CDR3 is TGTGCCAGCAGCTTATCCGGGACAGGGATTGAAAAACTGTTTTTT.

The rearrangement joins TRBV5-1 to TRBJ2-1, with TRBD2 identical over 7 bases. The germline gives CDR1 SGHRS, CDR2 YFSETQ. The CDR3 contains 16 residues. V dropped 2 bases and J dropped 3; count of bases not matched to a gene: 8. CDR3 in amino acids: CASSFKRDPYYNEQFF. CDR3 sequence (DNA): TGCGCCAGCAGCTTTAAGCGGGACCCCTACTACAATGAGCAGTTCTTC. Combining the CDR3 with reference TRBV5-1 and TRBJ2-1 gives the whole variable domain KAGVTQTPRYLIKTRGQQVTLSCSPISGHRSVSWYQQTPGQGLQFLFEYFSETQRNKGNFPGRFSGRQFSNSRSEMNVSTLELGDSALYLCASSFKRDPYYNEQFFGPGTRLTVL.

V usage is TRBV19 and J usage is TRBJ2-1; 8 nucleotides line up with TRBD1. The ends lost 6 bases at V and 9 bases at J; junction bases unmatched: 10. In germline, CDR1 is LNHDA, CDR2 SQIVND (reference sequence). This CDR3 region has 14 residues. As DNA, the CDR3 is TGTGCCAGTAGGCAGGGGGCCCCTCAGAGTGAGCAGTTCTTC. It specifies CASRQGAPQSEQFF.

The CDR3: CASSHFGGDEQYF. CDR3 nucleotide sequence: TGTGCCAGCAGCCACTTTGGGGGGGACGAGCAGTACTTC. The chain is built from TRBV7-3 and TRBJ2-7; TRBD2 aligns across 7 bases. Trimming removed 5 bases from V and 5 bases from J; junction bases left unmatched: 6. CDR1 and CDR2 (germline): SGHTA, FQGTGA. There are 13 residues in the CDR3. The variable domain in full, with the rest retrieved from reference TRBV7-3 and TRBJ2-7, is GAGVSQTPSNKVTEKGKYVELRCDPISGHTALYWYRQSLGQGPEFLIYFQGTGAADDSGLPNDRFFAVRPEGSVSTLKIQRTERGDSAVYLCASSHFGGDEQYFGPGTRLTVT.

J is TRBJ2-5 and V is TRBV5-5, with a tentative D call TRBD1 (6 bases). CDR1 is SGHKS, CDR2 YYEKEE, per germline (reference sequence). V lost 2 bases and J 5 bases, leaving 13 bases between the germline ends. The length of the CDR3 is 14 residues. The CDR3 here is CASSFPGVQETQYF. CDR3 bases: TGTGCCAGCAGCTTCCCAGGGGTACAGGAGACCCAGTACTTC. Using reference TRBV5-5 and TRBJ2-5 for the parts outside the CDR3, the full variable domain is DAGVTQSPTHLIKTRGQQVTLRCSPISGHKSVSWYQQVLGQGPQFIFQYYEKEERGRGNFPDRFSARQFPNYSSELNVNALLLGDSALYLCASSFPGVQETQYFGPGTRLLVL.

This chain uses TRBV5-6 with TRBJ2-5; 8 bases are a match to TRBD1. Germline CDR1 and CDR2: SGHDT and YYEEEE. V lost 4 bases and J lost 5; bases outside the gene matches: 4. The CDR3 consists of 13 residues. Here the CDR3 DNA reads TGTGCCAGCAGCGCAGGGGGCGGGGAGACCCAGTACTTC. The encoded protein is CASSAGGGETQYF.

The rearrangement links TRBV3-1 (or the pseudogene TRBV3-2) to TRBJ1-6; D unclear. In germline, CDR1 is LGHDT, CDR2 YNNKEL (reference sequence). Trimming removed 4 bases at V and 7 bases at J, with 8 bases between. The CDR3 has 13 amino acids. CDR3 protein: CASSPRLNSPLHF. CDR3 DNA sequence: TGTGCCAGCAGCCCCAGACTGAATTCACCCCTCCACTTT.

The chain couples TRBV19 to TRBJ1-6, with 7 nucleotides matching TRBD1. The ends lost 10 bases at V and 5 bases at J; junction bases unmatched: 8. The CDR3 spans 14 residues. The germline CDR1 and CDR2 sequences are LNHDA and SQIVND (reference sequence). CDR3 nucleotide sequence: TGTGCCACCAAATTGCAGGGGGATAATTCACCCCTCCACTTT. Residues: CATKLQGDNSPLHF.

The chain links TRBV20-1 to TRBJ2-7, with D possibly matching TRBD1 (6 bases). CDR3 length: 15 residues. Germline V lookup: CDR1 DFQATT, CDR2 SNEGSKA (reference sequence). V lost 3 bases and J 2 bases, leaving 17 bases between the germline ends. The CDR3 spells CSASFGTGFTYEQYF. CDR3 in DNA: TGCAGTGCTAGTTTTGGCACAGGGTTCACCTACGAGCAGTACTTC.

The V call is TRBV30, the J call TRBJ1-1; no firm D call. The CDR3 is 11 amino acids. CDR1 GTSNPN and CDR2 SVGIG come from the germline V gene (reference sequence). Trimming took off 2 bases at V and 7 bases at J, with 8 bases between the two ends. The CDR3 region has the DNA TGTGCCTGGAGTCCTAACCGTGAAGCTTTCTTT. Its translation is CAWSPNREAFF.

This sequence joins TRBV6-2 or TRBV6-3 and TRBJ2-1; TRBD2 might be the D (5 bases). Trimming left V 2 bases short and J 4 bases short, with 15 bases between. CDR1 and CDR2 from the germline V gene are MNHEY and SVGEGT. The CDR3 loop spans 16 amino acids. The CDR3 loop reads CASSYGLFRGYNEQFF. In nucleotides, the CDR3 is TGTGCCAGCAGTTACGGACTCTTTCGCGGTTACAATGAGCAGTTCTTC.

This CDR3 is CASSLGGPQETQYF. As DNA, the CDR3 is TGTGCCAGCAGCTTAGGGGGCCCCCAAGAGACCCAGTACTTC. The J gene is TRBJ2-5, the V gene TRBV7-6; TRBD1 is a possible D gene (5 bases). Per the germline V gene, CDR1 is SGHVS and CDR2 is FNYEAQ. This CDR3 has 14 amino acids. Trimming stripped 1 base from V and 1 base from J, with 7 bases between.

This chain uses TRBV29-1 with TRBJ2-4; 11 bases agree with TRBD1. From germline, CDR1 is SQVTM and CDR2 ANQGSEA. Unmatched junction bases numbered 3, after V lost 2 bases and J lost 0 bases. The CDR3 is 16 amino acids. CDR3 DNA sequence: TGCAGCGTTGAACGGGGACAGGGGGGAGCCAAAAACATTCAGTACTTC. This translates into CSVERGQGGAKNIQYF. Full variable domain (outside the CDR3, taken from reference TRBV29-1 and TRBJ2-4): SAVISQKPSRDICQRGTSLTIQCQVDSQVTMMFWYRQQPGQSLTLIATANQGSEATYESGFVIDKFPISRPNLTFSTLTVSNMSPEDSSIYLCSVERGQGGAKNIQYFGAGTRLSVL.

The table lists this clone with a few counts. CDR3 sequence reads: CASSYSSGAGLYGYTF. CDR3 nucleotides: TGTGCCAGCAGTTACTCAAGCGGGGCAGGGCTCTATGGCTACACCTTC. This sequence joins TRBV6-5 and TRBJ1-2; TRBD1 might be the D (5 bases). The germline CDR1 and CDR2 sequences are MNHEY and SVGAGI. The CDR3 is 16 residues long. Trimming stripped 0 bases from V and 4 bases from J, with 15 bases between.

This clone appeared a single time. J is TRBJ2-3 and V is TRBV28; tentative D call: TRBD1 (6 bases). This CDR3 spans 19 amino acids. V was trimmed by 4 bases and J by 6 bases, leaving 29 bases between them. CDR1 and CDR2 from the germline V gene are MDHEN and SYDVKM. CDR3 in amino acids: CASSSPERTDSTQWDTQYF. CDR3 DNA: TGTGCCAGCAGTTCGCCCGAGAGAACGGACAGCACTCAGTGGGATACGCAGTATTTT.